The 10 T cell receptor beta chains below all came from one sample that was sequenced in a study of T cells expressing NK-cell markers. TCRdb reworked the 5' RACE reads into one entry per CDR3 protein, no DNA. Found here are more than 400,000 distinct CDR3 sequences; the top ten clones hold 6% to 9.5%. Material for sequencing was blood T cells: a sorted CD56 or NKG2C T cell subset, CD4+ or CD8+ T cells, or bulk PBMC T cells (not recorded which). The receptors were sampled from a woman between 18 and 69 years old in good health.

CDR3 protein: CASNGANGLTGELFF. V is TRBV6-1 and J is TRBJ2-2; TCRdb's D gene call, TRBD1, goes unchecked for lack of DNA. This CDR3 has 15 amino acids. Germline CDR1 MNHNS, CDR2 SASEGT.

The rearrangement joins TRBV7-3 to TRBJ2-1; the TCRdb call, TRBD2, lacks DNA for checking. The CDR3 totals 15 residues. Per the germline V gene, CDR1 is SGHTA and CDR2 is FQGTGA. The CDR3 sequence: CASSEGTSGSYEQFF.

The V call is TRBV12-3 or TRBV12-4, the J call TRBJ2-1; as DNA is missing, the TRBD2 call by TCRdb cannot be tested. This CDR3 has 12 residues. CDR3 sequence: CATLAGGVEQFF.

The gene calls are TRBV29-1 and TRBJ2-7. This CDR3 contains 12 residues. CDR1 is SQVTM and CDR2 is ANQGSEA in the germline V gene. CDR3 residues: CRSWWKNHEQYF.

The chain employs TRBV20-1 and TRBJ2-3; TCRdb's D gene call, TRBD1, goes unchecked for lack of DNA. CDR3 size: 15 residues. Per germline, CDR1 DFQATT and CDR2 SNEGSKA (reference sequence). The CDR3 reads CSATPFQGDTDTQYF.

This chain links TRBV7-2 with TRBJ2-7. The germline V gene encodes CDR1 SGHTA and CDR2 FQGNSA. This CDR3 region has 15 residues. CDR3 in amino acids: CASSLGAASSYEQYF.

This sequence joins TRBV15 and TRBJ2-7; TCRdb's assignment of TRBD2 cannot be checked, as there is no DNA. The germline CDR1 and CDR2 sequences are LNHNV and YYDKDF (reference sequence). The CDR3 length is 14 residues. The CDR3 sequence is CATSSETRGTEQYF.

The chain couples TRBV6-5 to TRBJ2-1; without DNA, the TCRdb call of TRBD1 cannot be checked. The CDR3 runs to 17 residues. Germline V CDR1 and CDR2: MNHEY, SVGAGI. The CDR3 loop reads CASSYLVGRSSYNEQFF.

V is TRBV10-3 and J is TRBJ1-5. From germline, CDR1 is ENHRY and CDR2 SYGVKD. The CDR3 runs to 15 residues. The CDR3 is CAISESLGGTQPQHF.

V gene TRBV12-3 or TRBV12-4 combines with J gene TRBJ2-7. This CDR3 is 14 amino acids long. CDR3 region: CASSLLDRSHEQYF.